Below are 24 T cell receptor beta chains sequenced from a single sample in a study of CD4 and CD8 cells across lung adenocarcinoma regions. TCRdb re-analysed the PCR reads in MiXCR, keeping a single row per CDR3 protein. The data show some 11,000 distinct CDR3 sequences, about three fifths seen once. Specimen: CD8+ T cells from the margin of a lung tumor. The receptor source for this set is a male donor with lung adenocarcinoma. The CD4 and CD8 labels of this study may be unreliable.

The chain recombines TRBV6-5 with TRBJ1-6; D may be TRBD1 (5 bases). The germline CDR1 and CDR2 sequences are MNHEY and SVGAGI. V was cut by 2 bases and J by 11 bases, with 10 bases left in between. This CDR3 region has 13 residues. The CDR3: CASSYMRDAPLHF. CDR3 coding DNA: TGTGCCAGCAGTTACATGAGGGACGCACCCCTCCACTTT.

With regard to this clonotype: The germline gene is not matched at one end of the junction; a read error may be the cause. The V and J genes are TRBV10-3 and TRBJ2-2, with TRBD2 as a possible D gene (5 bases). Germline V gene data show CDR1 as ENHRY and CDR2 as SYGVKD. The CDR3 spans 15 residues. The CDR3 DNA reads as TGTGCCATCAGCCTTGTGGCTGTGAGCACCGGGGAGCAGTTTTTT. It yields the protein CAISLVAVSTGEQFF.

In regard to this clonotype: One end of the junction does not line up with germline, which may come from a read error. J is TRBJ2-3 and V is TRBV6-1, with D possibly matching TRBD2 (5 bases). Germline V CDR1 and CDR2: MNHNS, SASEGT. The CDR3 totals 15 residues. CDR3 nucleotides: TGTGCCAGCTCCACGGGCGGGCGAGCCGCAAACACGCAGTATTTC. Amino acids: CASSTGGRAANTQYF.

There are a few counts of this clonotype. The rearrangement links TRBV27 to TRBJ1-2, with 9 positions matching TRBD1. CDR3 length: 15 residues. J was trimmed by 6 bases and V by 3 bases; bases with no gene match: 8. Germline CDR1 MNHEY, CDR2 SMNVEV (reference sequence). The CDR3 nucleotides are TGTGCCAGCAGTTTCGCCACGGGACAGGGAAATGGCTACACCTTC. It translates to CASSFATGQGNGYTF.

The chain links TRBV7-2 to TRBJ2-3, with D tentatively TRBD2 (6 bases). V lost 4 bases to trimming and J lost 8 bases, with 16 bases between them. CDR3 length: 14 residues. From germline, CDR1 is SGHTA and CDR2 FQGNSA. The CDR3 loop is CASSSRDWQGTQYF. The CDR3 coding sequence is TGTGCCAGCAGCTCCCGGGACTGGCAGGGTACGCAGTATTTT.

As concerns this clonotype: One end of the junction is discordant with germline, which a read error may explain. The chain couples TRBV10-1 to TRBJ2-4; 8 positions agree with TRBD1. The CDR3 extends over 14 amino acids. Germline assignment: CDR1 WNHNN and CDR2 SYGVQD (reference sequence). CDR3 nucleotide sequence: TGCGGCGGCAGGGGGCTGGGAGCCACAAACATTCAGTACTTC. This translates into CGGRGLGATNIQYF.

This clonotype occurred many times. This chain links TRBV28 with TRBJ2-4; 7 positions agree with TRBD1. Germline loops: CDR1 MDHEN, CDR2 SYDVKM. The trim removed 6 bases at V and 8 bases at J, leaving 10 bases unmatched. This CDR3 has 14 amino acids. The CDR3 protein is CASSLDRVIDIQYF. In DNA form, the CDR3 reads TGTGCCAGCAGCCTAGACAGGGTCATAGACATTCAGTACTTC. Supplemented by reference TRBV28 and TRBJ2-4, the full variable domain reads DVKVTQSSRYLVKRTGEKVFLECVQDMDHENMFWYRQDPGLGLRLIYFSYDVKMKEKGDIPEGYSVSREKKERFSLILESASTNQTSMYLCASSLDRVIDIQYFGAGTRLSVL.

This clonotype was counted ten times or more. The rearrangement links TRBV10-2 to TRBJ2-1, with 9 bases fitting TRBD2. Germline CDR1 is WSHSY and CDR2 is SAAADI. This CDR3 is built from 15 residues. V lost 6 bases to trimming and J lost 4 bases; unmatched junction nucleotides: 7. CDR3 sequence reads: CASSLSSGDYNEQFF. The CDR3 nucleotides are TGCGCCAGCAGCTTGTCTAGCGGGGATTACAATGAGCAGTTCTTC.

This clonotype has at least ten counts. V and J are TRBV4-1 and TRBJ1-2; TRBD1 is a possible D gene (5 bases). Germline V gene data show CDR1 as MGHRA and CDR2 as YSYEKL. The CDR3 contains 13 residues. V was clipped by 2 bases and J by 6 bases, with 10 bases between them. In DNA, the CDR3 is TGCGCCAGCAGCCAACCAGCAGGGAATGGCTACACCTTC. Translated, it gives CASSQPAGNGYTF.

Only a few counts were recorded for this clonotype. J is TRBJ2-1 and V is TRBV6-1, with D possibly matching TRBD2 (6 bases). The J call may be mistaken, given a closer DNA end match to TRBJ2-7. The length of the CDR3 is 12 residues. Germline V CDR1 and CDR2: MNHNS, SASEGT. Here the CDR3 reads CASSEGLGKQYF. CDR3 nucleotides: TGTGCCAGCAGTGAGGGACTTGGTAAGCAGTACTTC.

The rearrangement links TRBV4-1 to TRBJ1-3, with D unresolved. Germline V gene lookup returns CDR1 MGHRA and CDR2 YSYEKL. The V end lost 0 bases, the J end lost 4 bases, and 19 bases lay between the germline ends. The CDR3 covers 18 residues. DNA for the CDR3: TGCGCCAGCAGCCAAGATGAGAAGGAGGCCTTCCGGGGAAACACCATATATTTT. It specifies CASSQDEKEAFRGNTIYF.

Comments on this clonotype: An end of the junction does not agree with germline; a read error may underlie this. The genes are TRBV7-2 and TRBJ2-5; either TRBD1 or TRBD2 may supply D (6 bases each). CDR1 and CDR2 from the germline V gene are SGHTA and FQGNSA. The CDR3 extends over 11 amino acids. In DNA form, the CDR3 reads TGCGGGGGCAGCGACTCAGAGACCCAGTACTTC. Translating it yields CGGSDSETQYF.

This chain joins TRBV27 and TRBJ2-3; 12 nucleotides match TRBD2. V trimming: 6 bases; J trimming: 4 bases; junction bases outside the gene matches: 5. The germline CDR1 and CDR2 sequences are MNHEY and SMNVEV (reference sequence). There are 15 residues in the CDR3. CDR3 DNA sequence: TGTGCCAGCAGACGAGGACTAGCGGGATCAGATACGCAGTATTTT. Amino acids: CASRRGLAGSDTQYF.

This chain links TRBV6-5 with TRBJ2-3, with 7 positions matching TRBD2. The CDR3 sequence is 15 residues long. V shed 2 bases, J shed 0 bases, and the junction held 2 bases outside the gene matches. Germline values: CDR1 MNHEY, CDR2 SVGAGI. CDR3 sequence reads: CASSYVSGSTDTQYF. CDR3 sequence (DNA): TGTGCCAGCAGTTACGTTAGCGGGAGCACAGATACGCAGTATTTT.

About this clonotype itself: A read error may account for a junction end that differs from germline. The chain carries TRBV6-1 and TRBJ2-4; the D call may be TRBD1 or TRBD2 (6 bases each). The germline V gene encodes CDR1 MNHNS and CDR2 SASEGT. CDR3 length equals 16 residues. As DNA, the CDR3 is TGTGCCAGCAGTGACGCGGGGCCGGGGGCCAGAGACATTCAGTACTTT. Protein: CASSDAGPGARDIQYF.

In its sample, this clonotype was seen a few times. V gene TRBV24-1 combines with J gene TRBJ2-2; 9 bases are a match to TRBD1. V shed 9 bases, J shed 3 bases, and the junction held 7 bases outside the gene matches. The CDR3 totals 15 residues. The germline CDR1 and CDR2 sequences are KGHDR and SFDVKD. CDR3 nucleotides: TGTGCCACCTCCCGGACAGGGGATTACACCGGGGAGCTGTTTTTT. Its translation: CATSRTGDYTGELFF.

Within the sample, this clonotype is medium-sized. The rearrangement joins TRBV10-2 to TRBJ2-1; D uncertain. The CDR3 is 11 amino acids. Germline V gene sequence: CDR1 WSHSY, CDR2 SAAADI. With 6 bases removed from V and 8 bases from J, the gap between germline ends came to 8 bases. The CDR3 bases are TGCGCCAGCAGCCAGCTGGATGAGCAGTTCTTC. Its protein is CASSQLDEQFF.

The sample holds many counts of this clonotype. This chain joins TRBV7-6 and TRBJ2-5, with TRBD2 identical over 9 bases. V gave up 5 bases and J gave up 5 bases; unmatched junction bases: 6. Germline assignment: CDR1 SGHVS and CDR2 FNYEAQ. The CDR3 contains 14 residues. The CDR3 spells CASSETSGWETQYF. CDR3 sequence (DNA): TGTGCCAGCAGCGAGACTAGCGGATGGGAGACCCAGTACTTC.

The rearrangement uses TRBV6-5 and TRBJ2-3; D assignment may be TRBD1 or TRBD2 (5 bases each). Germline V lookup: CDR1 MNHEY, CDR2 SVGAGI. The CDR3 contains 13 residues. The V gene lost 7 bases and the J gene lost 6 bases, with 14 bases spanning the gap. This chain's CDR3 is CASTGLARDTQYF. The CDR3 region has the DNA TGTGCCAGCACGGGGCTAGCAAGGGATACGCAGTATTTT.

A note on this clonotype: Germline and junction disagree at one end, which may indicate a read error. This chain links TRBV10-2 with TRBJ2-2; a possible D gene is TRBD1 (5 bases). The CDR3 loop spans 15 amino acids. Germline CDR1 reads WSHSY; CDR2 reads SAAADI. CDR3 protein: CASRARGTNTGELYF. The CDR3 nucleotides read TGCGCCAGCAGGGCAAGGGGAACGAACACCGGTGAGCTGTATTTT.

This clonotype was observed a few times. The V and J genes are TRBV10-1 and TRBJ2-3; D is possibly TRBD1 (5 bases). The CDR3 has 15 amino acids. CDR1 and CDR2 from the germline V gene are WNHNN and SYGVQD (reference sequence). Trimming cost V 0 bases and J 5 bases, with 12 bases left between them. In DNA, the CDR3 is TGCGCCAGCAGTGAGTCGGGCAGGGATATAGATACGCAGTATTTT. This sequence encodes CASSESGRDIDTQYF.

With regard to this clonotype: The junction and the germline gene differ at one end; a read error may be behind it. The rearrangement links TRBV6-1 to TRBJ2-5, with D perhaps TRBD2 (6 bases). CDR1 is MNHNS, CDR2 SASEGT, per germline. This CDR3 region has 16 residues. CDR3 loop: CASGGAGRGDEETQYF. CDR3 coding DNA: TGTGCCAGCGGGGGAGCCGGGAGAGGGGACGAAGAGACGCAGTACTTC.

A word on this clonotype: An end of the junction does not agree with germline; a read error may underlie this. The chain links TRBV6-1 to TRBJ2-1; 8 bases map to TRBD2. The CDR3 extends over 13 amino acids. The germline gives CDR1 MNHNS, CDR2 SASEGT. The CDR3: CASSRTSNGELFF. DNA for the CDR3: TGTGCCAGCAGTCGGACTAGCAACGGGGAGCTGTTTTTC.

This clonotype was seen only a few times. The gene calls are TRBV12-3 or TRBV12-4 and TRBJ2-5; D unresolved. The J call could be wrong; TRBJ2-7 is a better fit for the DNA end. This CDR3 contains 12 residues. Here the CDR3 DNA reads TGTGCCAGCAGTTTAGAGGGTTACGAGCAGTACTTC. Translation gives CASSLEGYEQYF.